This TCR beta chain was sequenced during a study of Graves' ophthalmopathy and Graves' hyperthyroidism listed by TCRdb under 2018. For the wider study: Peripheral blood was collected at initial diagnosis, before any treatment. To tell Graves' ophthalmopathy apart from Graves' hyperthyroidism, and to predict which patients would progress to ophthalmopathy, the study relied on TCR beta repertoire signatures. In total, 135 blood samples were TCR-sequenced: 40 to 45 ophthalmopathy, approximately 80 hyperthyroidism and some 17 hyperthyroidism-to-ophthalmopathy patients. To explore V-J signatures that separate ophthalmopathy from hyperthyroidism, a discovery set of more than 95 patients was enrolled, consisting of about 45 with ophthalmopathy and roughly 57 with stable hyperthyroidism. For independent validation, a separate cohort was made up of approximately 18 hyperthyroidism patients plus 17 patients who later progressed from hyperthyroidism to ophthalmopathy. In a handful of hyperthyroidism patients, the T-cell repertoires found in thyroid tissue were compared with those found in blood. After sampling, hyperthyroidism patients received methimazole starting at 30 mg daily, and ophthalmopathy patients received high-dose intravenous methylprednisolone. For training and testing, the 100 or so patients in the discovery cohort were randomly divided in a 7:3 ratio. The investigation overall reported the following: In validation, the model predicted ophthalmopathy progression with 55% to 71% sensitivity and approximately 75% specificity; some twelve predicted patients were CT-confirmed with GO in a median of approximately 6.2 months. Most expanded thyroid clonotypes with frequency above 0.001 were also detected in blood, suggesting blood repertoires may reflect the thyroid immune response. Ophthalmopathy was separated from stable hyperthyroidism by the 13-signature model with just under 90% sensitivity and roughly 82% specificity in cross-validation and with 80%/75% in the test set. No statistical method was used to set the sample size in advance, and the investigators knew which group each participant was assigned to.

TCR beta CDR3 regions were amplified from RNA transcripts for repertoire sequencing. The first round of RT-PCR was done with HTBI primers and the Qiagen OneStep RT-PCR kit, and was followed by a second round of multiplex PCR, then size selection and purification. Libraries were sequenced paired-end with 100 bp reads on an Illumina HiSeq2000. On the study's bioinformatics: Reads were processed with SOAPnuke, discarding reads with adapters, uncalled bases, mean Phred below 15, or no exact constant-primer or identifier match. COPE v1.2.5 was used to merge the high-quality paired reads. Unique nucleotide sequences were defined as clonotypes and aligned to IMGT TRB V, D and J references using MiTCR v1.1. Analysis was restricted to V-J combinations with a frequency above 0.0001, which covered roughly 99% of repertoires. For each V-J combination, a TCR clonal expansion and chaos score was defined as the ratio of F50 clonal expansion to chaos observed in the TCRdist matrix. Welch's t-statistics and random forest were used to narrow the features down to 10 to 15 V-J combinations, which were then fed into a naive Bayes classifier. Thyroid-blood repertoire similarity was quantified with the Morisita-Horn index. TCRdb cleaned the public reads at Q25 with fastp, built clones with MiXCR and kept in-frame beta chains. Every entry covers one CDR3 protein and lists the most common genes and DNA from its rows. TCRdb, not the original authors, processed these V and J calls. The sample table shows approximately 500,000 distinct CDR3 sequences, and 14% are seen once. The leading ten clones occupy approximately 9.8% of the sample.

Ophthalmopathy patients had moderately to severely active disease, Clinical Activity Score of at least 3, NOSPECS grade of at least 4, and disease duration under 3 months. Patients were excluded if they had other autoimmune diseases, uncontrolled infections, pregnancy or lactation. Clinical symptoms, serum thyroxine, TRAb, thyroid ultrasound and orbital computed tomography were used for diagnosis. PBMCs were isolated from about 9.1 ml of fresh peripheral blood by Ficoll-Paque density gradient centrifugation. Total RNA was extracted using Trizol reagent, and RNA quality was checked on an Agilent 2100 Bioanalyzer. This clonotype appeared many times. Its specific antigen is unknown. Qualities for individual bases were not recorded, and no much larger clone is one base off. The germline ends are 16 bases apart after V is trimmed by 10 bases and J by 7 bases. CDR1 is given as MNHNS and CDR2 as SASEGT, both from the germline V gene. Including the terminal cysteine and phenylalanine, the CDR3 comprises 12 residues. The read is trimmed to its CDR3 DNA, 36 bases read in frame from base 1.

The chain is made from TRBV6-1 and TRBJ2-5; TRBD2 could be the D gene, as 5 bases match. The source material was blood. This TCR came from a woman younger than 45 with Graves' ophthalmopathy. Donor details come from another sample of the same person, matched by shared clones. The bases are TGTGCCACCGAGGGCCATTCGGGGACCCAGTACTTC. This sequence encodes CATEGHSGTQYF.